This T cell receptor (beta chain) was sequenced for a study of T cell clones after liver transplantation. Study-level information: In this trial, immunosuppression withdrawal was attempted within 2 years of liver transplant. Blood was drawn pre-transplant, before withdrawal, and after full or failed withdrawal. TCRbeta sequencing after a pre-transplant mixed lymphocyte reaction identified graft-donor-reactive clones, later tracked in post-transplant blood.

Notes on this clone: Its antigen is unidentified.

Study-wide points: A significant post-transplant drop in circulating graft-donor-reactive CD4 TCRbeta sequences occurred in most of the 8 subjects.

Clones were read by immunoSEQ multiplex PCR, and TCRdb kept only the in-frame ones, dropping some. This sample has 20,000 to 25,000 clones; about four fifths occur once, and the top ten carry around a third. Looked up from germline, CDR1 is MDHEN and CDR2 is SYDVKM. The V end was cut by 6 bases, the J end by 0 bases, with 15 bases between. This CDR3 has 16 residues. This TCR derives from a human patient who received a liver transplant. Certain T cells may be donor cells from the graft. The gene calls are TRBV28 and TRBJ2-1, with D tentatively TRBD2 (5 bases). Sequences were derived from CD8+ T cells from blood, sampled approximately 54 months after liver transplant. DNA for the CDR3: TGTGCCAGCAGGCCCCTGCGAGGGAGCTCCTACAATGAGCAGTTCTTC. Protein sequence: CASRPLRGSSYNEQFF.